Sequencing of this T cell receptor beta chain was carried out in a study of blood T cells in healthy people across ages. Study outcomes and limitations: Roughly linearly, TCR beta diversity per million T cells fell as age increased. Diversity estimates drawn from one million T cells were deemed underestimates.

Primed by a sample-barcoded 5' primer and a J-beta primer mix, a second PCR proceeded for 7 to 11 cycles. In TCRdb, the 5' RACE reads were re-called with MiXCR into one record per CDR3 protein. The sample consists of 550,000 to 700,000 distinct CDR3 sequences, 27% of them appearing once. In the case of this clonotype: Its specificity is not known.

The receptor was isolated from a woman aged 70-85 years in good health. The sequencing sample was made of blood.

CDR3 residues: CASSFSDTSEKLFF. The DNA of the CDR3 is TGTGCCAGCAGTTTTAGCGACACGAGTGAAAAACTGTTTTTT. The chain joins TRBV28 to TRBJ1-4, with D uncertain. V shed 3 bases and J shed 7 bases, with 12 bases lying between them. Germline V gives CDR1 MDHEN, CDR2 SYDVKM. The CDR3 has 14 residues.